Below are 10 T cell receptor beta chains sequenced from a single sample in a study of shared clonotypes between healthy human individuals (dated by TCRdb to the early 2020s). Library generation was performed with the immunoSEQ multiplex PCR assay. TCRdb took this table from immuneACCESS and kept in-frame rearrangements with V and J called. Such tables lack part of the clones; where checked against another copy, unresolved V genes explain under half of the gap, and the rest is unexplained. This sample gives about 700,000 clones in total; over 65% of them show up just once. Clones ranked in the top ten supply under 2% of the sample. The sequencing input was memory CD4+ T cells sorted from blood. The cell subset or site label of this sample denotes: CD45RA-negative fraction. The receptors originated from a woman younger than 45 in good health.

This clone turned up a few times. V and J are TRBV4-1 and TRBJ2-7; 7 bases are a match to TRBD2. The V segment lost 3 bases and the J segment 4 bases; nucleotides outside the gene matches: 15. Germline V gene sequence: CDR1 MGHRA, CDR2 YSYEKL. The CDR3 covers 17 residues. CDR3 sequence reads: CASSQSGTTTGGYEQYF. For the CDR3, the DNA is TGCGCCAGCAGCCAGTCCGGGACTACCACCGGCGGGTACGAGCAGTACTTC.

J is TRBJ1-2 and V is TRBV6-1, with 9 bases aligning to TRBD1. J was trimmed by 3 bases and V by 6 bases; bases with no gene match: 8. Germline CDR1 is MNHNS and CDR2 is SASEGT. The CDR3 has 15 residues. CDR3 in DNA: TGTGCCAGCAGCATACAGGGGGCCCAACACTATGGCTACACCTTC. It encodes CASSIQGAQHYGYTF.

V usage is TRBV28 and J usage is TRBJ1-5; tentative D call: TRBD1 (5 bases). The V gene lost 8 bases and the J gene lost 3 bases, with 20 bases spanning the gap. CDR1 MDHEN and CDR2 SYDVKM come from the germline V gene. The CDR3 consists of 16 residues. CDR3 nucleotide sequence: TGTGCCAGCGACACACCGGGGCTGTTGCTCAATCAGCCCCAGCATTTT. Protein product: CASDTPGLLLNQPQHF.

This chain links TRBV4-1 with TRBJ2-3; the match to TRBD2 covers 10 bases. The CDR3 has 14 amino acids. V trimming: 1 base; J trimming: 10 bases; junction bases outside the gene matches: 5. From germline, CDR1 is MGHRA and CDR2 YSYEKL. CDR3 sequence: CASSQGGSGRSQYF. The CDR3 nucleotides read TGCGCCAGCAGCCAAGGAGGTAGCGGGAGGTCGCAGTATTTT.

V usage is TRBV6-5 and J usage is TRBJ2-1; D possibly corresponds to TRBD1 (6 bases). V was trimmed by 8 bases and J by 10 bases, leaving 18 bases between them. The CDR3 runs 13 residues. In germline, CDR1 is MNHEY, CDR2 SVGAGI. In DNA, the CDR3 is TGTGCCAGCCTCTCCCCGCAGGGGTCGGAGCAGTTCTTC. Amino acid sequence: CASLSPQGSEQFF.

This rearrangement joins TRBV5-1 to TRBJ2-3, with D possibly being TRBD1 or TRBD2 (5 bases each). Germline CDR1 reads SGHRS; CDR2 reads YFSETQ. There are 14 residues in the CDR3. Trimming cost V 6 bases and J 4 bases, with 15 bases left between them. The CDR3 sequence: CASTREIGSDTQYF. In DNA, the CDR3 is TGCGCCAGCACCAGGGAGATAGGATCAGATACGCAGTATTTT. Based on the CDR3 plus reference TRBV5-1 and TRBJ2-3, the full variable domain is KAGVTQTPRYLIKTRGQQVTLSCSPISGHRSVSWYQQTPGQGLQFLFEYFSETQRNKGNFPGRFSGRQFSNSRSEMNVSTLELGDSALYLCASTREIGSDTQYFGPGTRLTVL.

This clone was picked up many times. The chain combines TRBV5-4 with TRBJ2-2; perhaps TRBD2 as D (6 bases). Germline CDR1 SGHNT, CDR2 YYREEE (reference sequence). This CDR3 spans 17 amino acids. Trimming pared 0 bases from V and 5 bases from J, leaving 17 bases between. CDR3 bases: TGTGCCAGCAGCTTGGCCGGTTCCGGGAGTATTACCGGGGAGCTGTTTTTT. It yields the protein CASSLAGSGSITGELFF.

The DNA of the CDR3 is TGTGCCAGCAGTGAATGGGAAGGGGGACAGGGTGTCGGTCAGCCCCAGCATTTT. Its translation: CASSEWEGGQGVGQPQHF. V gene TRBV25-1 combines with J gene TRBJ1-5; 9 bases line up with TRBD1. The CDR3 runs to 18 residues. Germline trimming cut 1 base from V and 6 bases from J; bases unmatched to any gene: 13. Germline values: CDR1 MGHDK, CDR2 SYGVNS. Full variable domain (missing parts from reference TRBV25-1 and TRBJ1-5): EADIYQTPRYLVIGTGKKITLECSQTMGHDKMYWYQQDPGMELHLIHYSYGVNSTEKGDLSSESTVSRIRTEHFPLTLESARPSHTSQYLCASSEWEGGQGVGQPQHFGDGTRLSIL.

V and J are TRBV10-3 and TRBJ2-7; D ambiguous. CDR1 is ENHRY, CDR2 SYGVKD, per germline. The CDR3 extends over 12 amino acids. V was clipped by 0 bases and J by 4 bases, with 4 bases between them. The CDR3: CAISESPYEQYF. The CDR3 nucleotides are TGTGCCATCAGTGAGTCTCCATACGAGCAGTACTTC.

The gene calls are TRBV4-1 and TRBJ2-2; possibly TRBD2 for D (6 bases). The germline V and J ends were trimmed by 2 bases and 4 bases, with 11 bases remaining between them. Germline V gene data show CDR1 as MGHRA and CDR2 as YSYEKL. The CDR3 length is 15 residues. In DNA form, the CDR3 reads TGCGCCAGCAGCCAAACAGGCGGGGTCACCGGGGAGCTGTTTTTT. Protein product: CASSQTGGVTGELFF.